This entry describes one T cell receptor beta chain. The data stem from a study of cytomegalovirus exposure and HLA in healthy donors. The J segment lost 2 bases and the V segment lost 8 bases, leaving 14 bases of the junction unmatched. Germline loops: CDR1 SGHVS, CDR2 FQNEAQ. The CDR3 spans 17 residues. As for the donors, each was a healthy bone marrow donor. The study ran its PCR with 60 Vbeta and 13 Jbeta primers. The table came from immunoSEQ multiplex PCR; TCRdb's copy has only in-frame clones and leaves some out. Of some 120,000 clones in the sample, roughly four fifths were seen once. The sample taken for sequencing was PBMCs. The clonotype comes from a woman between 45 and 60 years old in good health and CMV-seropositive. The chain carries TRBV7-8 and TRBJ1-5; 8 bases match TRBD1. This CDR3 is CASGKRQGRMGNQPQHF. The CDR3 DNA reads TGTGCCAGCGGAAAACGACAGGGGAGGATGGGCAATCAGCCCCAGCATTTT.